One sample yielded the 21 T cell receptor beta chains listed below, sequenced in a study of cytomegalovirus exposure and HLA in healthy donors. Generated by immunoSEQ multiplex PCR, the TCRdb table keeps only in-frame clones and is missing some. Of about 73,000 clones in the sample, approximately 95% were seen once. The sequenced material came from PBMCs. These receptors were obtained from a man aged 18 to 29 in good health and CMV-seronegative.

This chain links TRBV7-2 with TRBJ1-2; the D gene is possibly TRBD1 (5 bases). V was shortened by 1 base and J by 4 bases, with 16 bases between the two germline ends. Germline CDR1 reads SGHTA; CDR2 reads FQGNSA. CDR3 length equals 16 residues. CDR3 loop: CASSLDGGGVSYGYTF. The DNA for the CDR3 is TGTGCCAGCAGCTTAGACGGTGGGGGGGTCAGCTATGGCTACACCTTC.

The genes are TRBV29-1 and TRBJ2-7; D possibly corresponds to TRBD1 (6 bases). Germline V gives CDR1 SQVTM, CDR2 ANQGSEA. The CDR3 contains 13 residues. Trimming pared 7 bases from V and 1 base from J, leaving 14 bases between. The CDR3 coding sequence is TGCAGCGCCCTCCGGGACAAGTCCTACGAGCAGTACTTC. Encoded protein: CSALRDKSYEQYF.

The chain employs TRBV6-1 and TRBJ2-2; 9 nucleotides align to TRBD2. The CDR3 runs to 13 residues. The germline gives CDR1 MNHNS, CDR2 SASEGT. V was clipped by 8 bases and J by 5 bases; unmatched bases: 3. The CDR3 coding sequence is TGTGCCAGCGGCGGGGGGGCGACCGGGGAGCTGTTTTTT. It specifies CASGGGATGELFF.

This chain uses TRBV2 with TRBJ1-5; D might be TRBD1 (5 bases). Trimming stripped 6 bases from V and 2 bases from J, with 8 bases between. The CDR3 has 13 residues. The germline V gene has CDR1 SNHLY and CDR2 FYNNEI. The CDR3 nucleotides are TGTGCCAGCAGGACAGAGGGCAATCAGCCCCAGCATTTT. It encodes CASRTEGNQPQHF.

This chain joins TRBV4-3 and TRBJ1-1; D might be TRBD1 (6 bases). The V end was cut by 4 bases, the J end by 11 bases, with 17 bases between. The CDR3 extends over 13 amino acids. CDR1 LGHNA and CDR2 YSLEER come from the germline V gene. CDR3 bases: TGCGCCAGCAGCCCTTTGGGGGCCTCCTACGCTTTCTTT. It is translated as CASSPLGASYAFF.

The chain couples TRBV27 to TRBJ1-1, with a tentative D call TRBD1 (5 bases). The V gene's germline CDR1 is MNHEY and CDR2 SMNVEV (reference sequence). The V end was cut by 4 bases, the J end by 3 bases, with 9 bases between. This CDR3 region has 13 residues. The DNA for the CDR3 is TGTGCCAGCAGTTATGACAGATACACTGAAGCTTTCTTT. It encodes CASSYDRYTEAFF.

The rearrangement uses TRBV5-5 and TRBJ1-6, with D uncertain. V lost 4 bases and J lost 7, with 15 bases in between. Germline V lookup: CDR1 SGHKS, CDR2 YYEKEE (reference sequence). The CDR3 has 15 residues. The CDR3 DNA follows: TGTGCCAGCAGCCTGGAGGAGGGAAGGAATTCACCCCTCCACTTT. It yields the protein CASSLEEGRNSPLHF.

V is TRBV5-1 and J is TRBJ1-1, with D uncertain. This CDR3 is 15 amino acids long. Trimming took 0 bases from V and 0 from J, leaving 9 bases between them. Germline V gives CDR1 SGHRS, CDR2 YFSETQ. DNA for the CDR3: TGCGCCAGCAGCTTGGCCGGGAACATGAACACTGAAGCTTTCTTT. This translates into CASSLAGNMNTEAFF.

The J gene is TRBJ1-1, the V gene TRBV11-2; TRBD1 might be the D (5 bases). Germline V CDR1 and CDR2: SGHAT, FQNNGV. V was cut by 5 bases and J by 1 base, with 14 bases left in between. The length of the CDR3 is 15 residues. The chain's CDR3 is CASSQGLGGNTEAFF. Here the CDR3 DNA reads TGTGCCAGCAGCCAGGGTCTCGGGGGGAACACTGAAGCTTTCTTT.

This chain joins TRBV5-4 and TRBJ2-1, with TRBD2 matching over 8 bases. CDR3 length: 12 residues. Germline V gene data show CDR1 as SGHNT and CDR2 as YYREEE (reference sequence). J lost 9 bases, V lost 7 bases, and 6 bases had no gene match. The CDR3 protein is CASSGLAGEQFF. In DNA form, the CDR3 reads TGTGCCAGCTCTGGACTAGCTGGTGAGCAGTTCTTC. Full variable domain (outside the CDR3, taken from reference TRBV5-4 and TRBJ2-1): ETGVTQSPTHLIKTRGQQVTLRCSSQSGHNTVSWYQQALGQGPQFIFQYYREEENGRGNFPPRFSGLQFPNYSSELNVNALELDDSALYLCASSGLAGEQFFGPGTRLTVL.

The chain is built from TRBV7-9 and TRBJ1-4; D unclear. Germline V gene sequence: CDR1 SEHNR, CDR2 FQNEAQ (reference sequence). Trimming stripped 0 bases from V and 10 bases from J, with 12 bases between. The CDR3 sequence is 14 residues long. DNA of the CDR3: TGTGCCAGCAGCTTAGCGGCAGGCCTTATAAAACTGTTTTTT. Residues: CASSLAAGLIKLFF.

V gene TRBV4-1 combines with J gene TRBJ1-1; D gene unclear. The length of the CDR3 is 15 residues. Deletions cut 3 bases from V and 5 bases from J, with 16 bases between. Germline V gene sequence: CDR1 MGHRA, CDR2 YSYEKL. DNA for the CDR3: TGCGCCAGCAGCCACACGTCCACCGGCGGGACTGAAGCTTTCTTT. Translated, it gives CASSHTSTGGTEAFF.

The V call is TRBV4-2, the J call TRBJ2-5; D call uncertain. Germline values: CDR1 LGHNA, CDR2 YNFKEQ. V was clipped by 0 bases and J by 13 bases, with 21 bases between them. This CDR3 spans 15 amino acids. The CDR3 nucleotides are TGTGCCAGCAGCCAAGAGAATTCCGTGGCCCTTCAAATGTACTTC. Its translation: CASSQENSVALQMYF.

This chain uses TRBV27 with TRBJ2-2; 8 nucleotides line up with TRBD1. This CDR3 has 15 amino acids. Trimming cost V 3 bases and J 8 bases; bases outside gene matches: 8. Germline-derived CDR1 and CDR2 are MNHEY and SMNVEV (reference sequence). In nucleotides, the CDR3 is TGTGCCAGCAGTTTTGGACAGGGAGTTGTAGGGGAGCTGTTTTTT. It codes for CASSFGQGVVGELFF.

V usage is TRBV27 and J usage is TRBJ2-3; TRBD2 matches 8 bases. V trimming: 7 bases; J trimming: 5 bases; junction bases outside the gene matches: 5. The CDR3 totals 13 residues. Germline CDR1 is MNHEY and CDR2 is SMNVEV (reference sequence). The CDR3 here is CASNSGAGDTQYF. CDR3 DNA: TGTGCCAGCAATAGCGGGGCGGGAGATACGCAGTATTTT.

The V and J genes are TRBV19 and TRBJ1-1; maybe TRBD1 (6 bases). CDR3 length: 14 residues. Deletions cut 5 bases from V and 0 bases from J, with 10 bases between. From germline, CDR1 is LNHDA and CDR2 SQIVND (reference sequence). CDR3 DNA sequence: TGTGCCAGTAGTTCGGACAGTGTGAACACTGAAGCTTTCTTT. Encoded protein: CASSSDSVNTEAFF. Supplemented by reference TRBV19 and TRBJ1-1, the full variable domain reads DGGITQSPKYLFRKEGQNVTLSCEQNLNHDAMYWYRQDPGQGLRLIYYSQIVNDFQKGDIAEGYSVSREKKESFPLTVTSAQKNPTAFYLCASSSDSVNTEAFFGQGTRLTVV.

This chain connects TRBV2 to TRBJ1-1; no clear D. The length of the CDR3 is 12 residues. The ends were cut back, 4 bases at V and 8 bases at J, with 11 bases in the middle. Germline loops: CDR1 SNHLY, CDR2 FYNNEI. CDR3 loop: CASSGRLVEAFF. The CDR3 region has the DNA TGTGCCAGCAGTGGGAGGTTGGTCGAAGCTTTCTTT.

This chain links TRBV7-9 with TRBJ2-1; possible D gene TRBD1, 6 bases. The CDR3 has 18 amino acids. Trimming removed 4 bases at V and 8 bases at J, with 27 bases between. Germline V lookup: CDR1 SEHNR, CDR2 FQNEAQ (reference sequence). The chain's CDR3 is CASSSERSRDTPIDEQFF. DNA of the CDR3: TGTGCCAGCAGCTCAGAGAGGAGCCGGGACACACCTATCGATGAGCAGTTCTTC.

The J gene is TRBJ1-2, the V gene TRBV28; 11 bases align to TRBD1. Germline-derived CDR1 and CDR2 are MDHEN and SYDVKM. This CDR3 comprises 17 residues. The V segment lost 7 bases and the J segment 2 bases; nucleotides outside the gene matches: 12. In DNA, the CDR3 is TGTGCCAGCACTCCTGAGGGACAGGGGGTGAGGAACTATGGCTACACCTTC. Residues: CASTPEGQGVRNYGYTF.

V and J are TRBV10-3 and TRBJ1-1; D is undetermined. Germline V gives CDR1 ENHRY, CDR2 SYGVKD. The CDR3 covers 15 residues. Trimming took 0 bases from V and 0 from J, leaving 8 bases between them. DNA for the CDR3: TGTGCCATCAGTGAGTCAAGCAGGATGAACACTGAAGCTTTCTTT. This encodes CAISESSRMNTEAFF.

V gene TRBV5-6 combines with J gene TRBJ2-7; 10 bases fit TRBD1. V gave up 3 bases and J gave up 3 bases; unmatched junction bases: 3. CDR3 length: 14 residues. Germline values: CDR1 SGHDT, CDR2 YYEEEE. CDR3 sequence reads: CASSSTGGFYEQYF. CDR3 nucleotide sequence: TGTGCCAGCAGCTCGACAGGGGGCTTCTACGAGCAGTACTTC.